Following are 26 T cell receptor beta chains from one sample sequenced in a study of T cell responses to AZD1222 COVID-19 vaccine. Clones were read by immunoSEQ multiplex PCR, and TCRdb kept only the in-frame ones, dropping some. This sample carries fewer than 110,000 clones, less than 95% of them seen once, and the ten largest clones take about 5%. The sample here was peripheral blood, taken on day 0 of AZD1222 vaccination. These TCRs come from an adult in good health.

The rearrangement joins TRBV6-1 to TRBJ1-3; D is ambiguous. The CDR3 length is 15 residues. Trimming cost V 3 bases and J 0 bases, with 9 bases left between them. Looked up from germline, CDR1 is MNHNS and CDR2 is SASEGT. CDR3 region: CASSEQPSSGNTIYF. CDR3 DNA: TGTGCCAGCAGTGAGCAACCGAGCTCTGGAAACACCATATATTTT.

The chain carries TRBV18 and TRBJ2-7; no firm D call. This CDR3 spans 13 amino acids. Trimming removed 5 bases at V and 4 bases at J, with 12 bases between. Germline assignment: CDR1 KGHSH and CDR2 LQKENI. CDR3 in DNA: TGTGCCAGCTCAACCCCGGGTGGATACGAGCAGTACTTC. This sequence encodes CASSTPGGYEQYF.

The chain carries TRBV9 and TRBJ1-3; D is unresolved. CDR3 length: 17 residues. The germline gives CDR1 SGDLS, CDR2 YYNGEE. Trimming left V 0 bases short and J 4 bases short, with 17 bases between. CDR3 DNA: TGTGCCAGCAGCGTAGCTCAGTACGGCAGTTCAGGAAACACCATATATTTT. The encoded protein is CASSVAQYGSSGNTIYF.

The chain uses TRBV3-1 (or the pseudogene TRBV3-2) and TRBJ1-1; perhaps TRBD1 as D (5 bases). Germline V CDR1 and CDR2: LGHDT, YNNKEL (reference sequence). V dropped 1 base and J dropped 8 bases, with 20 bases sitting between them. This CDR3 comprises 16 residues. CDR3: CASSQGGWGPMYEAFF. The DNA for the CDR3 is TGTGCCAGCAGCCAAGGAGGGTGGGGACCGATGTACGAAGCTTTCTTT.

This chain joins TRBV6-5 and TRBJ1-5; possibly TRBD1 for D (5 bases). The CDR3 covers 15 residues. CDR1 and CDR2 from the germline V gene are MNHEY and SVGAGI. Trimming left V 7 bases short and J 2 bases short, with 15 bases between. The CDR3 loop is CASTGPMGGNQPQHF. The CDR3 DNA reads TGTGCCAGCACTGGACCGATGGGGGGCAATCAGCCCCAGCATTTT.

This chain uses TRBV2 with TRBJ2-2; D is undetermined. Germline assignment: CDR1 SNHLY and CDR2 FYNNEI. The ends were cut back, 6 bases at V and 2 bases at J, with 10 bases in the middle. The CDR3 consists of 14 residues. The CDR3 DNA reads TGTGCCAGCAGCCCTTCGGGTAACACCGGGGAGCTGTTTTTT. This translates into CASSPSGNTGELFF.

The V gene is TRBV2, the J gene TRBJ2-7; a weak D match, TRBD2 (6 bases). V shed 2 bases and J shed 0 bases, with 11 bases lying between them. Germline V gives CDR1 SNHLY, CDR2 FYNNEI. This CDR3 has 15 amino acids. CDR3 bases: TGTGCCAGCAGTGAATGGGCGGGGCCCTCCTACGAGCAGTACTTC. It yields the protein CASSEWAGPSYEQYF.

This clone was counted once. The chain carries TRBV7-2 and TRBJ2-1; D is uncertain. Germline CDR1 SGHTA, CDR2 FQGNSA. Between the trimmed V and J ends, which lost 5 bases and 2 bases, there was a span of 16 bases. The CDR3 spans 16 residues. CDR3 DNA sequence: TGTGCCAGCAGCATAGACGTGACTGGGCCCTACAATGAGCAGTTCTTC. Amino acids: CASSIDVTGPYNEQFF. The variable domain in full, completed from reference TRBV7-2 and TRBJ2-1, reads GAGVSQSPSNKVTEKGKDVELRCDPISGHTALYWYRQSLGQGLEFLIYFQGNSAPDKSGLPSDRFSAERTGGSVSTLTIQRTQQEDSAVYLCASSIDVTGPYNEQFFGPGTRLTVL.

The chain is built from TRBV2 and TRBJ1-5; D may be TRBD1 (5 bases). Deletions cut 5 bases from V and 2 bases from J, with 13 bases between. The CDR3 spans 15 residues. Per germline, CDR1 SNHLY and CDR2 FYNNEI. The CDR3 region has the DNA TGTGCCAGCAGTAGGGAGAGGGGCCGCAATCAGCCCCAGCATTTT. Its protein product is CASSRERGRNQPQHF.

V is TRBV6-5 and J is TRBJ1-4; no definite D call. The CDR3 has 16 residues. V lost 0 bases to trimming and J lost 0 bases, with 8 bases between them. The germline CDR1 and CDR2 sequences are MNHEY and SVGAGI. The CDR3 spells CASSYSITATNEKLFF. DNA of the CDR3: TGTGCCAGCAGTTACTCAATCACTGCAACTAATGAAAAACTGTTTTTT.

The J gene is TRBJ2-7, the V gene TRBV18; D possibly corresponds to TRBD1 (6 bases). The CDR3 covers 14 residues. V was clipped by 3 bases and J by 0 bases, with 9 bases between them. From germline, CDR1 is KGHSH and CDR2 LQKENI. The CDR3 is CASSPGQTSYEQYF. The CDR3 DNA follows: TGTGCCAGCTCACCCGGACAGACCTCCTACGAGCAGTACTTC.

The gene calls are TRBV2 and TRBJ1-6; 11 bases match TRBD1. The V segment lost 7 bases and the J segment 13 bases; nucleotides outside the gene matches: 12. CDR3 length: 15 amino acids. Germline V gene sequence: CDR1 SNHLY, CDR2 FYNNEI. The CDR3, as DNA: TGTGCCAGCACTTTGGACAGGGGGCAGAGAATGCCCCTCCACTTT. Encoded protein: CASTLDRGQRMPLHF.

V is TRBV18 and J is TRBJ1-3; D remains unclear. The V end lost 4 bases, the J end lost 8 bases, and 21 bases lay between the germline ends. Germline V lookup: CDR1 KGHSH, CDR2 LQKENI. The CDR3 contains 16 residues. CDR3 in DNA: TGTGCCAGCTCACTGAACGGTGTTACGGTTGCGGACACCATATATTTT. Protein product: CASSLNGVTVADTIYF.

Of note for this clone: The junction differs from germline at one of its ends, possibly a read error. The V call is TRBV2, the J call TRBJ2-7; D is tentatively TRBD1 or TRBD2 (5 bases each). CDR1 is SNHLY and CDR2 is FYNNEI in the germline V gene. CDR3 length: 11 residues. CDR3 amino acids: CASARDGKEDF. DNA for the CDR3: TGTGCCAGCGCTCGGGACGGAAAAGAGGACTTC. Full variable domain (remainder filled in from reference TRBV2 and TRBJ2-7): EPEVTQTPSHQVTQMGQEVILRCVPISNHLYFYWYRQILGQKVEFLVSFYNNEISEKSEIFDDQFSVERPDGSNFTLKIRSTKLEDSAMYFCASARDGKEDFGPGTRLTVT.

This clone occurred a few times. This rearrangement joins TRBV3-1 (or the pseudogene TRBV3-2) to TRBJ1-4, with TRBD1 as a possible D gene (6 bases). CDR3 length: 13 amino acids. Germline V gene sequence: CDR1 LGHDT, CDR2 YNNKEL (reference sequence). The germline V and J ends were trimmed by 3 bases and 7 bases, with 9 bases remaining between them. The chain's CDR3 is CASSHEGGEKLFF. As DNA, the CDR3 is TGTGCCAGCAGCCATGAGGGGGGTGAAAAACTGTTTTTT.

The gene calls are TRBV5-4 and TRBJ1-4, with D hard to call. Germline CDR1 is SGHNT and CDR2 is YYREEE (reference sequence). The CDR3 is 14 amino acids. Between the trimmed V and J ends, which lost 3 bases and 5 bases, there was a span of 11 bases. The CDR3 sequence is CASSSAVTNEKLFF. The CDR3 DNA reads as TGTGCCAGCAGCTCCGCGGTCACCAATGAAAAACTGTTTTTT.

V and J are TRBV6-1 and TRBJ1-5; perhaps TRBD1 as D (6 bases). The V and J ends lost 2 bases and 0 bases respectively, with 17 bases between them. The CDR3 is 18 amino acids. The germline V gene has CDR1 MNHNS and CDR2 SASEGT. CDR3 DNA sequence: TGTGCCAGCAGTGAATGGGGGCTCCTTTCTTATAGCAATCAGCCCCAGCATTTT. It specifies CASSEWGLLSYSNQPQHF.

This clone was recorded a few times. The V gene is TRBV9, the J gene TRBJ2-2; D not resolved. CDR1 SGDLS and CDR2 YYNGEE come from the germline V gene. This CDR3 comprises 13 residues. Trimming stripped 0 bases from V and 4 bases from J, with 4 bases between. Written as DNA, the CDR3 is TGTGCCAGCAGCGTAGATTTCACCGGGGAGCTGTTTTTT. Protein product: CASSVDFTGELFF.

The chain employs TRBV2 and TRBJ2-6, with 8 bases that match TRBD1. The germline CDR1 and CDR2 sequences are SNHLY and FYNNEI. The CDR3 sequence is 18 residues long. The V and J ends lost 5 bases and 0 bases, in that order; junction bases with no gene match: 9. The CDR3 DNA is TGTGCCAGCAGTCCTCGGACAGGGTTAGACTCTGGGGCCAACGTCCTGACTTTC. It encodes CASSPRTGLDSGANVLTF.

This chain's CDR3 is CASSSEPGQGPYEQYF. CDR3 in DNA: TGCGCCAGCAGCTCAGAACCGGGACAGGGCCCCTACGAGCAGTACTTC. This chain connects TRBV5-1 to TRBJ2-7, with 9 nucleotides matching TRBD1. The CDR3 spans 16 residues. Looked up from germline, CDR1 is SGHRS and CDR2 is YFSETQ. V trimming: 3 bases; J trimming: 2 bases; junction bases outside the gene matches: 9.

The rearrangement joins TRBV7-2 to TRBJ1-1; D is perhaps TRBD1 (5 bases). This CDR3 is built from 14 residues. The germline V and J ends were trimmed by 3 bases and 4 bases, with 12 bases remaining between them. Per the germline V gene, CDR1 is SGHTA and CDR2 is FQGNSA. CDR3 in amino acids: CASSFSGSTTEAFF. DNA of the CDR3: TGTGCCAGCAGCTTTTCAGGGTCGACCACTGAAGCTTTCTTT.

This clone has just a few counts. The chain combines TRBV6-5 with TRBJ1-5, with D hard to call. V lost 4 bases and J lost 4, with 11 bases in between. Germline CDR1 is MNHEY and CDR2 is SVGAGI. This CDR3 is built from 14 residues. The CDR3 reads CASSSSRVNQPQHF. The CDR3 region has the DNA TGTGCCAGCAGTTCCTCTCGGGTTAATCAGCCCCAGCATTTT.

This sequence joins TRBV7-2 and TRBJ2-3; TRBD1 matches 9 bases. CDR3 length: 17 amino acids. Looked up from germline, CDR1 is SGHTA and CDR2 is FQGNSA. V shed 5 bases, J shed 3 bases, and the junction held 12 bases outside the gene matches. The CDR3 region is CASSVTGTGSGTDTQYF. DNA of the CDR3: TGTGCCAGCAGCGTCACCGGGACAGGGTCGGGAACAGATACGCAGTATTTT.

The CDR3 coding sequence is TGTGCCAGCAGCTTAGGGACAGGGGGCCCGAATAGCAATCAGCCCCAGCATTTT. It translates to CASSLGTGGPNSNQPQHF. The rearrangement joins TRBV7-8 to TRBJ1-5; TRBD1 aligns across 11 bases. The germline gives CDR1 SGHVS, CDR2 FQNEAQ. The CDR3 has 18 residues. V lost 1 base, J lost 0 bases, and 5 bases stayed unmatched.

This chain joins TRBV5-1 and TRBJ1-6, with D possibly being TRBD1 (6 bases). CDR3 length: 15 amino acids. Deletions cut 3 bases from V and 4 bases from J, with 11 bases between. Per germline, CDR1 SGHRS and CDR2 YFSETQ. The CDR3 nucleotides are TGCGCCAGCAGCTCAGGGGATGGATATAATTCACCCCTCCACTTT. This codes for CASSSGDGYNSPLHF.

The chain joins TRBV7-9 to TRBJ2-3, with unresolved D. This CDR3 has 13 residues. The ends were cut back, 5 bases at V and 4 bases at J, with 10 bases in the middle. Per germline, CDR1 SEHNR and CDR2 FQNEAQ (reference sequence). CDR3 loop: CASSLPPADTQYF. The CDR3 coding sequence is TGTGCCAGCAGCCTTCCTCCAGCAGATACGCAGTATTTT.